This T cell receptor beta chain is from a study of T-cell reconstitution after alpha-beta-depleted transplantation in children. Using unique molecular identifiers, the investigators prepared the TCRbeta library. TCRdb analysed the PCR reads with MiXCR anew, one entry per CDR3 protein. The table lists 190,000 or so distinct CDR3 sequences, 6.5% to 7.5% of them singletons. This CDR3 region has 13 residues. Germline assignment: CDR1 KGHDR and CDR2 SFDVKD. Trimming removed 4 bases from V and 12 bases from J, with 15 bases in between. This clonotype appeared many times. This receptor was identified in a human donor who donated a stem cell graft to a child with Wiskott-Aldrich syndrome. Sequencing used PBMCs from the stem cell graft donor, obtained from the stem cell graft. The rearrangement uses TRBV24-1 and TRBJ2-1; TRBD2 is a possible D gene (6 bases). The CDR3 loop reads CATSEFRRERQFF. The CDR3 DNA reads TGTGCCACCAGTGAATTTCGGCGGGAACGGCAGTTCTTC.